This T cell receptor (beta chain) is drawn from a study of T cells after yellow fever vaccination. The study, taken as a whole, reports: Researchers report a weaker secondary response that nonetheless peaked faster, day 5 versus 15. Clones from primary vaccination mostly reappeared after the booster (around 97% CD4, less than 90% CD8). Bulk-population clonotypes that are abundant could appear as contaminants in FACS-sorted repertoires.

This clonotype was detected a few times. As yet, its antigen is unknown. Germline V CDR1 and CDR2: DFQATT, SNEGSKA (reference sequence). V lost 1 base, J lost 13 bases, and 5 bases stayed unmatched. This CDR3 has 13 residues. UMIs and a universal primer site were added when TCR cDNA was made by 5'RACE template switching. TCRdb ran MiXCR on the 5' RACE reads and lists one entry per CDR3 protein. Of 200,000 or so distinct CDR3 sequences in the sample, less than 7.5% are singletons; the top ten hold around 1%. The clonotype was recovered from a man in his thirties or forties who received the YFV17D yellow fever vaccine. The rearrangement joins TRBV20-1 to TRBJ2-1; TRBD2 aligns across 12 bases. Sequenced material: CD4+ T cells sorted from PBMCs, taken on the day of the yellow fever booster vaccination. CDR3 bases: TGCAGTGCTAGAGTGCCTAGCGGGAGGGGCCAGTTCTTC. Its protein product is CSARVPSGRGQFF.